Sequencing of this TCR beta chain was carried out in a study of CD8+ T cells in alopecia areata. Whole-study results and caveats: Whereas mice showed it more clearly, TCR sharing across patients was murkier, possibly because of HLA.

RNA was isolated and reverse transcribed to cDNA, the sequencing template. Assay used: immunoSEQ multiplex PCR; TCRdb lists only in-frame clones, some missing. The sample has about 140,000 clones, approximately 80% seen once; the top ten hold more than 20%. For this clone: What it binds is unknown.

Treatment specified: oral pan-JAK inhibitor, 5-10 mg twice daily. Both peripheral blood and punch biopsies of lesional scalp skin were obtained from patients who had alopecia areata. Trimming took off 2 bases at V and 7 bases at J, with 12 bases between the two ends. The length of the CDR3 is 13 residues. Per germline, CDR1 SGHAT and CDR2 FQNNGV. The gene calls are TRBV11-2 and TRBJ2-7, with a possible D match to TRBD1 (6 bases). The sample in question was CD8+ T cells sorted from blood, obtained at week 4, from a patient treated with tofacitinib. The sequence came from a human donor with alopecia areata. The CDR3 region has the DNA TGTGCCAGCAGCTTAACTACAGGGAAAGAGCAGTACTTC. The encoded protein is CASSLTTGKEQYF. Complete variable domain (other parts from reference TRBV11-2 and TRBJ2-7): EAGVAQSPRYKIIEKRQSVAFWCNPISGHATLYWYQQILGQGPKLLIQFQNNGVVDDSQLPKDRFSAERLKGVDSTLKIQPAKLEDSAVYLCASSLTTGKEQYFGPGTRLTVT.